The 22 T cell receptor beta chains listed next were all sequenced from one sample in a study of T-cell reconstitution after alpha-beta-depleted transplantation in children. Construction of the TCRbeta library involved unique molecular identifiers. TCRdb passed the PCR reads through MiXCR, listing each CDR3 protein once. The profile shows hundreds of thousands of distinct CDR3 sequences, roughly 14% of them singletons. Sequencing was performed on PBMCs, taken before TCRalphabeta/CD19-depleted stem cell transplant. Receptor source: a girl between 2 and 10 years old with congenital amegakaryocytic thrombocytopenia, due to receive a stem cell transplant.

This clonotype was counted a few times. The chain employs TRBV27 and TRBJ1-4, with D possibly TRBD1 on 5 matching bases. V dropped 4 bases and J dropped 8 bases, with 17 bases sitting between them. The CDR3 is 15 amino acids. Per germline, CDR1 MNHEY and CDR2 SMNVEV (reference sequence). The CDR3 DNA reads as TGTGCCAGCAGTTCTCCAGGGAGGTTTAGAGAAAAACTGTTTTTT. As protein: CASSSPGRFREKLFF. Drawing the rest from reference TRBV27 and TRBJ1-4, the complete variable domain is EAQVTQNPRYLITVTGKKLTVTCSQNMNHEYMSWYRQDPGLGLRQIYYSMNVEVTDKGDVPEGYKVSRKEKRNFPLILESPSPNQTSLYFCASSSPGRFREKLFFGSGTQLSVL.

The sample holds many counts of this clonotype. The rearrangement links TRBV5-6 to TRBJ2-1, with 11 bases aligning to TRBD2. The CDR3 spans 15 residues. The V segment lost 4 bases and the J segment 8 bases; nucleotides outside the gene matches: 8. Germline V gene data show CDR1 as SGHDT and CDR2 as YYEEEE. The CDR3 nucleotides read TGTGCCAGCAGCGCTTACGGGACTAGCGGAGATGAGCAGTTCTTC. Translated: CASSAYGTSGDEQFF.

The genes are TRBV5-1 and TRBJ2-4; TRBD2 matches 12 bases. Trimming cost V 4 bases and J 8 bases; bases outside gene matches: 13. The germline CDR1 and CDR2 sequences are SGHRS and YFSETQ. The length of the CDR3 is 17 residues. The DNA of the CDR3 is TGCGCCAGCAGCGCCACTAGCGGGAGGACCCAGGGCGACATTCAGTACTTC. Residues: CASSATSGRTQGDIQYF.

This rearrangement joins TRBV6-2 or TRBV6-3 to TRBJ2-2; 8 bases fit TRBD1. V gave up 5 bases and J gave up 5 bases; unmatched junction bases: 4. In germline, CDR1 is MNHEY, CDR2 SVGEGT. The CDR3 extends over 14 amino acids. The CDR3 DNA follows: TGTGCCAGCAGTCGACGACAGGGGACCGGGGAGCTGTTTTTT. It translates to CASSRRQGTGELFF.

The CDR3 loop is CSARPANTGELFF. DNA of the CDR3: TGCAGTGCTAGGCCCGCGAACACCGGGGAGCTGTTTTTT. The genes are TRBV20-1 and TRBJ2-2; no reliable D call. CDR1 and CDR2 from the germline V gene are DFQATT and SNEGSKA (reference sequence). The CDR3 length is 13 residues. Trimming removed 3 bases at V and 0 bases at J, with 5 bases between.

This clonotype was detected ten times or more. The CDR3 DNA follows: TGCAGTGCTAGAGATTCACAGGGGACCTACTCCTACGAGCAGTACTTC. This sequence encodes CSARDSQGTYSYEQYF. The chain couples TRBV20-1 to TRBJ2-7; the match to TRBD1 covers 7 bases. This CDR3 has 16 amino acids. The germline gives CDR1 DFQATT, CDR2 SNEGSKA (reference sequence). Germline trimming cut 0 bases from V and 0 bases from J; bases unmatched to any gene: 8.

This clonotype has at least ten counts. The rearrangement joins TRBV5-1 to TRBJ1-5; D is perhaps TRBD1 (5 bases). CDR1 and CDR2 (germline): SGHRS, YFSETQ. This CDR3 spans 13 amino acids. Trimming took off 2 bases at V and 8 bases at J, with 11 bases between the two ends. For the CDR3, the DNA is TGCGCCAGCAGCTTTGGAGGGGAAGAGCCCCAGCATTTT. This codes for CASSFGGEEPQHF.

This clonotype appeared many times. V gene TRBV29-1 combines with J gene TRBJ2-1; a possible D gene is TRBD1 (6 bases). V was shortened by 4 bases and J by 8 bases, with 18 bases between the two germline ends. The CDR3 spans 14 residues. The germline gives CDR1 SQVTM, CDR2 ANQGSEA. CDR3 bases: TGCAGCGTTGTGGGGGCCGGCAACCGGGATGAGCAGTTCTTC. This gives the protein CSVVGAGNRDEQFF.

In its sample, this clonotype was seen a few times. The J gene is TRBJ2-7, the V gene TRBV5-1, with 7 nucleotides matching TRBD1. This CDR3 comprises 16 residues. Germline CDR1 and CDR2: SGHRS and YFSETQ. Trimming at V came to 4 bases and at J to 1 base, leaving 11 bases not matched to a gene. CDR3 loop: CASSPLDRVSSYEQYF. CDR3 sequence (DNA): TGCGCCAGCAGCCCCCTAGACAGGGTGTCATCCTACGAGCAGTACTTC.

This clonotype was recorded at least ten times. The rearrangement joins TRBV10-3 to TRBJ1-1; 10 bases match TRBD1. Losses at the gene ends were 6 bases for V and 4 bases for J; bases not matched to a gene: 14. Germline lookup yields CDR1 ENHRY and CDR2 SYGVKD. CDR3 length equals 17 residues. CDR3 in amino acids: CAIRRKWTGGLSTEAFF. The DNA of the CDR3 is TGTGCCATCAGACGAAAATGGACAGGGGGTTTGAGCACTGAAGCTTTCTTT.

The rearrangement links TRBV4-1 to TRBJ2-1; D remains ambiguous. The CDR3 runs 15 residues. V shed 4 bases and J shed 5 bases, with 15 bases lying between them. Germline CDR1 is MGHRA and CDR2 is YSYEKL. CDR3 in DNA: TGCGCCAGCAGCCCCTCCTCCGGGTACGACAATGAGCAGTTCTTC. It yields the protein CASSPSSGYDNEQFF.

This chain uses TRBV3-1 with TRBJ2-3; D is tentatively TRBD1 or TRBD2 (5 bases each). The length of the CDR3 is 15 residues. In germline, CDR1 is LGHDT, CDR2 YNNKEL (reference sequence). Trimming took off 2 bases at V and 2 bases at J, with 11 bases between the two ends. The CDR3 DNA is TGTGCCAGCAGCCAACCGGGACCCTACACAGATACGCAGTATTTT. Its translation is CASSQPGPYTDTQYF.

The chain recombines TRBV2 with TRBJ1-1; 9 bases fit TRBD1. CDR3 size: 15 residues. From germline, CDR1 is SNHLY and CDR2 FYNNEI. J gave up 7 bases and V 7 bases, and 13 bases lay outside the gene matches. CDR3 residues: CASNRTGAANGEAFF. The DNA of the CDR3 is TGTGCCAGCAATCGGACAGGGGCCGCAAACGGTGAAGCTTTCTTT.

In its sample, this clonotype was seen many times. The chain links TRBV5-1 to TRBJ1-4; D is unresolved. V lost 0 bases, J lost 8 bases, and 11 bases lay in between. In germline, CDR1 is SGHRS, CDR2 YFSETQ. The CDR3 totals 14 residues. The CDR3 bases are TGCGCCAGCAGCTTGGGCTGGCCTCGGGAAAAACTGTTTTTT. It is translated as CASSLGWPREKLFF.

In its sample, this clonotype was seen many times. This rearrangement joins TRBV15 to TRBJ2-5; D uncertain. The CDR3 is 17 amino acids. Germline V lookup: CDR1 LNHNV, CDR2 YYDKDF (reference sequence). Trimming stripped 0 bases from V and 0 bases from J, with 14 bases between. DNA for the CDR3: TGTGCCACCAGCAGAGATCTCGGGCTTATGTACCAAGAGACCCAGTACTTC. This sequence encodes CATSRDLGLMYQETQYF.

This clonotype was seen more than once but under ten times. The chain has TRBV15 and TRBJ2-6, with 8 bases fitting TRBD2. The germline CDR1 and CDR2 sequences are LNHNV and YYDKDF (reference sequence). V lost 3 bases, J lost 0 bases, and 7 bases stayed unmatched. CDR3 size: 18 residues. The CDR3 nucleotides are TGTGCCACCAGCAGGCCCTTAGCGGGAAGCTCTGGGGCCAACGTCCTGACTTTC. Protein product: CATSRPLAGSSGANVLTF.

This chain connects TRBV5-1 to TRBJ2-7, with D possibly TRBD2 on 6 matching bases. The CDR3 has 15 amino acids. V lost 4 bases and J 1 base, leaving 15 bases between the germline ends. Germline V gene lookup returns CDR1 SGHRS and CDR2 YFSETQ. The CDR3 nucleotides are TGCGCCAGCAGCATTCTGGGGGACTCTTCCTACGAGCAGTACTTC. Amino acid sequence: CASSILGDSSYEQYF.

The sample holds many counts of this clonotype. V gene TRBV7-8 combines with J gene TRBJ2-6; possible D gene TRBD2, 5 bases. The CDR3 contains 18 residues. Trimming removed 3 bases at V and 0 bases at J, with 15 bases between. Germline V gene sequence: CDR1 SGHVS, CDR2 FQNEAQ. CDR3 in DNA: TGTGCCAGCAGCTTGAGAACGCGCCGGGGCTCTGGGGCCAACGTCCTGACTTTC. Its translation is CASSLRTRRGSGANVLTF.

As to this clonotype: A clone one base away is much larger, so this may be a read error. The chain combines TRBV29-1 with TRBJ2-1; possible D gene TRBD2, 5 bases. The V and J ends lost 6 bases and 0 bases respectively, with 12 bases between them. The germline V gene encodes CDR1 SQVTM and CDR2 ANQGSEA. This CDR3 is 14 amino acids long. The CDR3 protein is CSVVAISSYNEQFF. Written as DNA, the CDR3 is TGCAGCGTGGTAGCGATTAGCTCCTACAATGAGCAGTTCTTC.

This clonotype was counted many times. The chain recombines TRBV29-1 with TRBJ2-3, with 8 bases lining up with TRBD2. The CDR3 loop spans 18 amino acids. CDR1 is SQVTM, CDR2 ANQGSEA, per germline. With 4 bases clipped from V and 7 bases from J, the junction kept 22 bases outside the gene matches. The CDR3 loop is CSVGLDPEEGLDFHTQYF. The CDR3 DNA reads TGCAGCGTTGGTTTGGACCCCGAAGAGGGACTAGATTTTCATACGCAGTATTTT.

This clonotype was counted at least ten times. The chain recombines TRBV20-1 with TRBJ2-5; D ambiguous. Germline CDR1 reads DFQATT; CDR2 reads SNEGSKA (reference sequence). This CDR3 is built from 13 residues. V shed 6 bases and J shed 2 bases, with 13 bases lying between them. Written as DNA, the CDR3 is TGCAGTGCCCTCCCCCCCTTTCAAGAGACCCAGTACTTC. This codes for CSALPPFQETQYF.

This clonotype was detected a few times. V usage is TRBV12-3 or TRBV12-4 and J usage is TRBJ2-3; D is unclear. The V gene lost 5 bases and the J gene lost 0 bases, with 27 bases spanning the gap. CDR3 size: 20 residues. CDR3 coding DNA: TGTGCCAGCAGTCCCCCCTCTGTTTATGCCAGGCTGTCTAGCACAGATACGCAGTATTTT. Translating it yields CASSPPSVYARLSSTDTQYF.